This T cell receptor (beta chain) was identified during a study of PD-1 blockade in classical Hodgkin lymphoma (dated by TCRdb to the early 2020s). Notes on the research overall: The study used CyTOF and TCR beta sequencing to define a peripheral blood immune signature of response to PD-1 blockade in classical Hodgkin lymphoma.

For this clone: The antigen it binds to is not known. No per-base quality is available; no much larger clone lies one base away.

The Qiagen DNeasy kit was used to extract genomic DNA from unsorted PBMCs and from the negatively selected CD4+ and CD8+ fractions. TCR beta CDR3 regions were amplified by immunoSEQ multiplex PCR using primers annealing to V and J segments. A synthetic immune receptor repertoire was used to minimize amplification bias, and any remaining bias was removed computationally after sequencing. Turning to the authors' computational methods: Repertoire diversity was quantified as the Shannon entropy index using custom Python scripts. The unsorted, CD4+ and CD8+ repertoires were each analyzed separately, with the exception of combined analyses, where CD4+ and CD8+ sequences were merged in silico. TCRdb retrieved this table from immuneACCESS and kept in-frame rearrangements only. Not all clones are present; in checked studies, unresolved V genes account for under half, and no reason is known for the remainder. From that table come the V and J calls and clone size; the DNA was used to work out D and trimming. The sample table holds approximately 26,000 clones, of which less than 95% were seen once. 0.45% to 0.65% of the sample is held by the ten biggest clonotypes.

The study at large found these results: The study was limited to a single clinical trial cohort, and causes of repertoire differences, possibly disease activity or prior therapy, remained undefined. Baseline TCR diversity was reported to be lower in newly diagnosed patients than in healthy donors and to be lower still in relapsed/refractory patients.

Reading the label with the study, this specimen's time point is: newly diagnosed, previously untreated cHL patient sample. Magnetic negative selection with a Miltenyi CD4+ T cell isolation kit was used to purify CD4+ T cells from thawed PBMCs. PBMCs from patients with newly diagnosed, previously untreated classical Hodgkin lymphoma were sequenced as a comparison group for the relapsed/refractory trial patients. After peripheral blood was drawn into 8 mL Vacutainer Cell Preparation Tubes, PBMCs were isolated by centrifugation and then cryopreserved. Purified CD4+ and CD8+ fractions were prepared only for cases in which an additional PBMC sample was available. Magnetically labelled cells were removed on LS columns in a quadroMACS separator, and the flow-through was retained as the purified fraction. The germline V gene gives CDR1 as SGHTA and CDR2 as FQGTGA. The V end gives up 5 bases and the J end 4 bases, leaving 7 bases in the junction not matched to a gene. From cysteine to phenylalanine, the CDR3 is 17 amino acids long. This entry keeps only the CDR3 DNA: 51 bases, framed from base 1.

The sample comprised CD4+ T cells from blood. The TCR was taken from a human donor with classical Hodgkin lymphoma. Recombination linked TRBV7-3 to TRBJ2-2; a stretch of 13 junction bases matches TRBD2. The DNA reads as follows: TGTGCCAGCAGCCGAAGGACTAGCGGGGGTGGCACCGGGGAGCTGTTTTTT. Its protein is CASSRRTSGGGTGELFF.